What follows are 22 T cell receptor beta chains derived from one specimen sequenced in a study of blood T cell repertoires in COVID-19. Only in-frame clones appear in the TCRdb table, and some are missing; sequencing was by immunoSEQ multiplex PCR. The repertoire holds more than 250,000 clones, with 89% as singletons. The specimen was peripheral blood. The receptors were gathered from a young man who had recovered from COVID-19.

Comment on this clone: The junction and the germline gene differ at one end; a read error may be behind it. The J gene is TRBJ2-1, the V gene TRBV7-7; 10 nucleotides align to TRBD1. Germline V gene data show CDR1 as SSHAT and CDR2 as FNYEAQ (reference sequence). This CDR3 region has 15 residues. The CDR3 DNA reads as TGTGCTAGCAGCTTAGCCGGGACAGGGGACAATGAGCAGTTCTTC. Its translation is CASSLAGTGDNEQFF.

This CDR3 is CASTLGGFNQPQHF. As DNA, the CDR3 is TGTGCCAGCACCTTGGGGGGTTTTAATCAGCCCCAGCATTTT. The rearrangement uses TRBV28 and TRBJ1-5; a weak D match, TRBD1 (5 bases). V dropped 7 bases and J dropped 4 bases, with 14 bases sitting between them. The CDR3 contains 14 residues. Per germline, CDR1 MDHEN and CDR2 SYDVKM.

This clone was recorded once. The rearrangement uses TRBV4-1 and TRBJ1-1; 9 bases match TRBD1. J lost 3 bases, V lost 5 bases, and 7 bases had no gene match. Per germline, CDR1 MGHRA and CDR2 YSYEKL. This CDR3 contains 15 residues. In DNA form, the CDR3 reads TGCGCCAGCAGCAGAACGGGACAGGGCCACACTGAAGCTTTCTTT. Translation: CASSRTGQGHTEAFF.

The chain recombines TRBV24-1 with TRBJ2-3, with TRBD2 matching over 13 bases. CDR3 length: 16 residues. The ends lost 3 bases at V and 5 bases at J; junction bases unmatched: 4. The V gene's germline CDR1 is KGHDR and CDR2 SFDVKD. Here the CDR3 reads CATSDDGLAGVDTQYF. The CDR3 bases are TGTGCCACCAGTGATGATGGACTAGCGGGGGTAGATACGCAGTATTTT.

This chain connects TRBV10-3 to TRBJ1-5, with D unresolved. This CDR3 spans 15 amino acids. The germline V and J ends were trimmed by 2 bases and 1 base, with 9 bases remaining between them. The V gene's germline CDR1 is ENHRY and CDR2 SYGVKD. CDR3 bases: TGTGCCATCAGTGAGGGAACAGAAAGCAATCAGCCCCAGCATTTT. Translated, it gives CAISEGTESNQPQHF.

This clone was seen once. This chain connects TRBV9 to TRBJ1-2, with D possibly TRBD1 on 5 matching bases. With 4 bases removed from V and 5 bases from J, the gap between germline ends came to 12 bases. CDR1 and CDR2 (germline): SGDLS, YYNGEE. The CDR3 has 13 amino acids. The CDR3 reads CASSSTGPYGYTF. For the CDR3, the DNA is TGTGCCAGCAGCTCTACAGGACCGTATGGCTACACCTTC.

The chain is built from TRBV15 and TRBJ1-3; D unclear. V lost 8 bases and J 0 bases, leaving 14 bases between the germline ends. Germline CDR1 and CDR2: LNHNV and YYDKDF (reference sequence). The CDR3 extends over 15 amino acids. The CDR3 protein is CATSGETFSGNTIYF. As DNA, the CDR3 is TGTGCCACCTCTGGCGAGACTTTCTCTGGAAACACCATATATTTT.

The V call is TRBV6-2 or TRBV6-3, the J call TRBJ2-3, with 11 bases aligning to TRBD2. Germline V gene data show CDR1 as MNHEY and CDR2 as SVGEGT. This CDR3 contains 17 residues. V shed 0 bases, J shed 7 bases, and the junction held 9 bases outside the gene matches. Here the CDR3 reads CASSYSTSGGVQHTQYF. In DNA, the CDR3 is TGTGCCAGCAGTTACTCCACTAGCGGGGGTGTTCAGCATACGCAGTATTTT.

The rearrangement uses TRBV19 and TRBJ2-5, with TRBD1 matching over 9 bases. Losses at the gene ends were 3 bases for V and 1 base for J; bases not matched to a gene: 0. The CDR3 spans 14 residues. Per the germline V gene, CDR1 is LNHDA and CDR2 is SQIVND (reference sequence). The CDR3: CASSMDRGQETQYF. CDR3 coding DNA: TGTGCCAGTAGTATGGACAGGGGCCAAGAGACCCAGTACTTC.

The J gene is TRBJ1-3, the V gene TRBV4-2, with TRBD1 matching over 7 bases. After removal of 0 bases from V and 0 bases from J, the junction contained 8 bases not matched to a gene. The CDR3 totals 18 residues. CDR1 and CDR2 from the germline V gene are LGHNA and YNFKEQ. This CDR3 is CASSQEITGTASGNTIYF. The CDR3 DNA reads TGTGCCAGCAGCCAAGAAATCACCGGGACAGCCTCTGGAAACACCATATATTTT.

The chain joins TRBV10-3 to TRBJ2-2; D remains unclear. CDR3 length: 16 residues. In germline, CDR1 is ENHRY, CDR2 SYGVKD. V was cut by 4 bases and J by 1 base, with 13 bases left in between. CDR3: CAISGLATLNTGELFF. DNA for the CDR3: TGTGCCATCAGTGGCTTGGCGACTTTGAACACCGGGGAGCTGTTTTTT.

The rearrangement links TRBV25-1 to TRBJ1-1, with TRBD1 as a possible D gene (6 bases). The CDR3 spans 14 residues. CDR1 and CDR2 from the germline V gene are MGHDK and SYGVNS. V was pared by 6 bases and J by 0 bases, with 11 bases between. CDR3 amino acids: CASRAQGMNTEAFF. The DNA of the CDR3 is TGTGCCAGCAGAGCGCAGGGGATGAACACTGAAGCTTTCTTT. Combining the CDR3 with reference TRBV25-1 and TRBJ1-1 gives the whole variable domain EADIYQTPRYLVIGTGKKITLECSQTMGHDKMYWYQQDPGMELHLIHYSYGVNSTEKGDLSSESTVSRIRTEHFPLTLESARPSHTSQYLCASRAQGMNTEAFFGQGTRLTVV.

This clone was observed a single time. The chain recombines TRBV5-1 with TRBJ2-7; 10 nucleotides line up with TRBD1. J lost 0 bases, V lost 4 bases, and 4 bases had no gene match. The CDR3 extends over 15 amino acids. Germline V gene lookup returns CDR1 SGHRS and CDR2 YFSETQ. In DNA, the CDR3 is TGCGCCAGCAGCACAGACAGGGGGCCCTCCTACGAGCAGTACTTC. This encodes CASSTDRGPSYEQYF.

This clone appeared a single time. The chain couples TRBV6-2 or TRBV6-3 to TRBJ1-1, with TRBD1 identical over 9 bases. The V gene's germline CDR1 is MNHEY and CDR2 SVGEGT. The CDR3 covers 17 residues. Germline trimming cut 0 bases from V and 1 base from J; bases unmatched to any gene: 6. CDR3 amino acids: CASSYSTMTGGNTEAFF. For the CDR3, the DNA is TGTGCCAGCAGTTACTCTACAATGACAGGGGGGAACACTGAAGCTTTCTTT.

The CDR3 spells CASSLGSAGGHIDYNEQFF. The CDR3 DNA reads as TGTGCCAGCAGCTTAGGATCTGCGGGGGGCCACATTGACTACAATGAGCAGTTCTTC. The rearrangement uses TRBV11-3 and TRBJ2-1; 8 bases map to TRBD2. This CDR3 is built from 19 residues. In germline, CDR1 is SGHNT, CDR2 YENEEA. V dropped 1 base and J dropped 3; count of bases not matched to a gene: 14. Looking up the rest from reference TRBV11-3 and TRBJ2-1 gives the full variable domain: EAGVVQSPRYKIIEKKQPVAFWCNPISGHNTLYWYLQNLGQGPELLIRYENEEAVDDSQLPKDRFSAERLKGVDSTLKIQPAELGDSAVYLCASSLGSAGGHIDYNEQFFGPGTRLTVL.

This clone came up a few times. The V and J genes are TRBV18 and TRBJ1-2, with TRBD1 matching over 10 bases. V was pared by 5 bases and J by 4 bases, with 4 bases of the junction left unmatched. The CDR3 has 14 residues. Germline-derived CDR1 and CDR2 are KGHSH and LQKENI. CDR3 coding DNA: TGTGCCAGCTCATCGGGACAGGGGAGCTATGGCTACACCTTC. Its protein is CASSSGQGSYGYTF.

The V and J genes are TRBV4-1 and TRBJ2-3; TRBD2 matches at 7 bases. Germline assignment: CDR1 MGHRA and CDR2 YSYEKL. V lost 2 bases to trimming and J lost 2 bases; unmatched junction nucleotides: 10. There are 17 residues in the CDR3. For the CDR3, the DNA is TGCGCCAGCAGCCAAAAAACCCCCGGGGGGACCACAGATACGCAGTATTTT. Its protein product is CASSQKTPGGTTDTQYF.

The rearrangement links TRBV3-1 (or the pseudogene TRBV3-2) to TRBJ2-5, with 7 bases lining up with TRBD1. This CDR3 has 15 residues. Germline trimming cut 0 bases from V and 4 bases from J; bases unmatched to any gene: 5. Germline CDR1 reads LGHDT; CDR2 reads YNNKEL (reference sequence). The CDR3, as DNA: TGTGCCAGCAGCCAAGATCGCCGGGACAGAGAGACCCAGTACTTC. It specifies CASSQDRRDRETQYF.

The chain employs TRBV2 and TRBJ1-1, with D uncertain. The CDR3 contains 13 residues. V was trimmed by 6 bases and J by 5 bases, leaving 13 bases between them. The V gene's germline CDR1 is SNHLY and CDR2 FYNNEI. The CDR3 here is CASRTRAGTEAFF. As DNA, the CDR3 is TGTGCCAGCAGGACCCGGGCGGGGACTGAAGCTTTCTTT. The full variable domain, completed using reference TRBV2 and TRBJ1-1, is EPEVTQTPSHQVTQMGQEVILRCVPISNHLYFYWYRQILGQKVEFLVSFYNNEISEKSEIFDDQFSVERPDGSNFTLKIRSTKLEDSAMYFCASRTRAGTEAFFGQGTRLTVV.

As DNA, the CDR3 is TGTGCCAGTAGTTGGGGAGAGGTTAATGAAAAACTGTTTTTT. The encoded protein is CASSWGEVNEKLFF. The chain uses TRBV19 and TRBJ1-4; D is undetermined. The V end lost 5 bases, the J end lost 4 bases, and 11 bases lay between the germline ends. The CDR3 loop spans 14 amino acids. Germline CDR1 is LNHDA and CDR2 is SQIVND (reference sequence). Full variable domain (missing parts from reference TRBV19 and TRBJ1-4): DGGITQSPKYLFRKEGQNVTLSCEQNLNHDAMYWYRQDPGQGLRLIYYSQIVNDFQKGDIAEGYSVSREKKESFPLTVTSAQKNPTAFYLCASSWGEVNEKLFFGSGTQLSVL.

The chain uses TRBV4-2 and TRBJ2-3, with 13 bases fitting TRBD2. Germline CDR1 and CDR2: LGHNA and YNFKEQ. The CDR3 loop spans 19 amino acids. J gave up 3 bases and V 0 bases, and 9 bases lay outside the gene matches. Here the CDR3 reads CASSQEPGLAGRLTDTQYF. CDR3 DNA: TGTGCCAGCAGCCAAGAGCCGGGACTAGCGGGGAGATTGACAGATACGCAGTATTTT.

This clone was observed a few times. The chain joins TRBV5-4 to TRBJ1-1; D possibly corresponds to TRBD1 (5 bases). V was shortened by 4 bases and J by 0 bases, with 7 bases between the two germline ends. Germline V gene data show CDR1 as SGHNT and CDR2 as YYREEE (reference sequence). The length of the CDR3 is 13 residues. DNA of the CDR3: TGTGCCAGCAGCGGCAGGGTGAACACTGAAGCTTTCTTT. It specifies CASSGRVNTEAFF.